The rows below give T cell receptor beta chains drawn from one sample of a study of T cells in Graves' hyperthyroidism and ophthalmopathy. TCRdb reanalysed the multiplex PCR reads using MiXCR and keeps one entry per CDR3 protein. The profile shows around 600,000 distinct CDR3 sequences, over 12% of them singletons. Sample: blood. The receptors come from a woman in her late teens or twenties with Graves' ophthalmopathy. Each CDR3 is given with its conserved first and last residue. Fields, in order: V gene, CDR3 length, J gene, clone size, D gene, CDR3 protein, CDR3 DNA. The D gene is left open where the match is weak. Rows may omit the clone size; those that give it use once, few, many or a size class.

TRBV4-2	19	TRBJ2-5	NA	TRBD2	CASSLEHGTSGSGIETQYF	TGTGCCAGCAGCCTTGAACACGGGACTAGCGGGAGTGGGATTGAGACCCAGTACTTC
TRBV18	15	TRBJ2-7	many	NA	CASSPPLGRAHEQYF	TGTGCCAGCTCACCACCCCTAGGCAGGGCTCACGAGCAGTACTTC
TRBV20-1	14	TRBJ2-7	NA	TRBD2	CSASGTSGTYEQYF	TGCAGTGCTAGCGGGACTAGCGGGACCTACGAGCAGTACTTC
TRBV6-5	14	TRBJ1-3	many	NA	CASSYVSSGNTIYF	TGTGCCAGCAGTTACGTTTCATCTGGAAACACCATATATTTT
TRBV9	18	TRBJ2-5	few	TRBD2	CASSALSLAGGQGETQYF	TGTGCCAGCAGTGCTTTGAGCCTAGCGGGAGGTCAGGGAGAGACCCAGTACTTC
TRBV13	17	TRBJ1-1	many	TRBD1	CASSQGTALTMNTEAFF	TGTGCCAGCAGTCAAGGGACAGCCCTTACCATGAACACTGAAGCTTTCTTT
TRBV20-1	18	TRBJ2-5	many	NA	CSASPLIRDSFWGGTQYF	TGCAGTGCTAGTCCCTTAATCCGGGACTCCTTTTGGGGAGGGACCCAGTACTTC
TRBV6-5	14	TRBJ1-1	many	NA	CASSYSLTRGEAFF	TGTGCCAGCAGTTACTCACTTACCCGGGGTGAAGCTTTCTTT
TRBV6-2/TRBV6-3	16	TRBJ2-5	few	NA	CASSYSRGDQKETQYF	TGTGCCAGCAGTTACTCGAGGGGCGACCAGAAAGAGACCCAGTACTTC
TRBV11-2	16	TRBJ2-3	many	NA	CASSLRGYQSTDTQYF	TGTGCCAGCAGCTTACGCGGGTATCAAAGCACAGATACGCAGTATTTT
TRBV30	13	TRBJ1-5	many	NA	CASDVGGNQPQHF	TGTGCGTCGGACGTGGGCGGCAATCAGCCCCAGCATTTT
TRBV7-2	14	TRBJ2-1	many	NA	CASSLREWGNEQFF	TGTGCCAGCAGCTTAAGGGAGTGGGGAAATGAGCAGTTCTTC
TRBV20-1	16	TRBJ2-7	many	TRBD2	CSASKPGLAGEGEQYF	TGCAGTGCTAGCAAGCCGGGACTAGCGGGAGAAGGAGAGCAGTACTTC
TRBV2	16	TRBJ1-2	many	NA	CASSRIISRGPAAPTF	TGTGCCAGCAGTAGGATTATTTCTAGGGGACCCGCGGCGCCCACCTTC
TRBV12-3/TRBV12-4	15	TRBJ2-5	many	NA	CASSLLGTSQETQYF	TGTGCCAGCAGTCTCCTCGGGACTTCCCAAGAGACCCAGTACTTC
TRBV7-9	16	TRBJ1-4	NA	TRBD1	CASSPHSGGGVEKLFF	TGTGCCAGCAGCCCACACTCAGGGGGAGGGGTTGAAAAACTGTTTTTT
TRBV28	15	TRBJ1-4	many	NA	CASSYPRVTNEKLFF	TGTGCCAGCAGCTACCCAAGGGTTACTAATGAAAAACTGTTTTTT
TRBV4-1	12	TRBJ1-1	many	TRBD1	CASSLQGTEAFF	TGTGCCAGCAGTTTACAGGGGACTGAAGCTTTCTTT
TRBV11-2	16	TRBJ2-7	NA	TRBD1	CASSPLTGTGPYEQYF	TGTGCCAGCAGCCCCCTCACCGGGACAGGGCCCTACGAGCAGTACTTC
TRBV15	14	TRBJ2-5	few	NA	CATSSQDFLETQYF	TGTGCCACCAGCAGCCAGGACTTCCTGGAGACCCAGTACTTC
TRBV10-3	15	TRBJ2-7	many	TRBD1	CAISHGQGQYDEQYF	TGTGCCATCAGCCATGGACAGGGCCAGTACGACGAGCAGTACTTC
TRBV11-3	15	TRBJ2-1	many	NA	CASSPHTGSYNEQFF	TGTGCCAGCAGCCCTCATACCGGCTCCTACAATGAGCAGTTCTTC
TRBV4-2	17	TRBJ2-3	few	TRBD2	CASSQKGLAELTDTQYF	TGTGCCAGCAGCCAAAAAGGACTAGCGGAACTCACAGATACGCAGTATTTT
TRBV6-1	14	TRBJ2-1	many	TRBD2	CASRGTSGANEQFF	TGTGCCAGCCGCGGGACTAGCGGAGCCAATGAGCAGTTCTTC
TRBV20-1	14	TRBJ2-7	many	NA	CSARVVQLSYEQYF	TGCAGTGCTAGAGTGGTCCAACTATCCTACGAGCAGTACTTC
TRBV7-6	13	TRBJ2-1	many	NA	CASSLAVYNEQFF	TGTGCCAGCAGCTTAGCAGTTTACAATGAGCAGTTCTTC
TRBV28	12	TRBJ2-7	many	NA	CASSLSSYEQYF	TGTGCCAGCAGCCTGAGCTCCTACGAGCAGTACTTC
TRBV6-2/TRBV6-3	13	TRBJ2-3	many	TRBD2	CASRADFGGTQYF	TGTGCCAGCAGGGCTGACTTCGGGGGGACGCAGTATTTT
TRBV20-1	18	TRBJ2-1	many	TRBD2	CSALPGLAGGTPGNEQFF	TGCAGTGCCCTACCGGGACTAGCGGGAGGGACCCCGGGCAATGAGCAGTTCTTC
TRBV30	14	TRBJ1-4	many	TRBD1	CAWNRQGGDEKLFF	TGTGCCTGGAACAGGCAGGGGGGGGATGAAAAACTGTTTTTT
TRBV19	16	TRBJ2-3	NA	TRBD2	CASSITSGSGTDTQYF	TGTGCCAGTAGTATCACTAGCGGGAGCGGCACAGATACGCAGTATTTT
TRBV19	15	TRBJ1-3	once	NA	CASSIVGFSGNTIYF	TGTGCCAGTAGTATAGTGGGTTTCTCTGGAAACACCATATATTTT
TRBV7-7	14	TRBJ2-1	many	NA	CASSLDGVLDEQFF	TGTGCTAGCAGCTTGGACGGGGTGCTTGATGAGCAGTTCTTC